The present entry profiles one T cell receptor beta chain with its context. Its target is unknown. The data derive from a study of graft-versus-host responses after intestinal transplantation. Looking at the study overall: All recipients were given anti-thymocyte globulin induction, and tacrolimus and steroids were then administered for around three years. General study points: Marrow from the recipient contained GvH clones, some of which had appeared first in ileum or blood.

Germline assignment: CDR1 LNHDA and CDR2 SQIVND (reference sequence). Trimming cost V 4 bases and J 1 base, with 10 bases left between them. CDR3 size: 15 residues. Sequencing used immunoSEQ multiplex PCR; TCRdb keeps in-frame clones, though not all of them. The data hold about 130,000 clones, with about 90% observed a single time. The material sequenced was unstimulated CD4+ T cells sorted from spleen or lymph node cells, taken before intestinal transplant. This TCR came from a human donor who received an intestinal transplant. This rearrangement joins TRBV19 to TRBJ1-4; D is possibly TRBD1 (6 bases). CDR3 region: CASSKEGQTNEKLFF. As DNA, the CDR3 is TGTGCCAGTAGTAAGGAGGGACAAACTAATGAAAAACTGTTTTTT.